The clone carrying this TCR beta chain was observed many times. Its specificity is not known. The length of the CDR3 is 14 residues. The V gene's germline CDR1 is MNHNS and CDR2 SASEGT. Between the trimmed V and J ends, which lost 4 bases and 4 bases, there was a span of 13 bases. These data come from a study of response to subunit inactivated influenza vaccine. Regarding the study as a whole: Authors suggested that a seasonal influenza vaccination recruits few new T cells each time.

TCRdb passed the RT-PCR reads through MiXCR, listing each CDR3 protein once. This sample carries 500,000 to 600,000 distinct CDR3 sequences, around 8% of them seen once, and the ten largest clones take about an eighth. This receptor was taken from a man between 50 and 69 years old who received an inactivated influenza vaccine. Material: PBMCs from blood, obtained about 24 months after vaccination. The gene calls are TRBV6-1 and TRBJ1-1; D uncertain. The chain's CDR3 is CASSVNTVSTEAFF. CDR3 sequence (DNA): TGTGCCAGCAGTGTCAACACGGTGAGCACTGAAGCTTTCTTT.